This T cell receptor beta chain was obtained from a study of T-cell reconstitution after alpha-beta-depleted transplantation in children. Findings and limits, study-wide: When one year had passed after transplant, most T-cell counts and diversity came from newly produced T cells. By about two months after transplant, alpha-beta T cells reportedly arose from several hundred graft clones that had expanded. Some patients owed their high day-60 TCRbeta diversity to surviving recipient T cells and thymic progenitors.

The TCRbeta library incorporated unique molecular identifiers. TCRdb independently ran MiXCR on the PCR reads; one entry per CDR3 protein. The data hold 600,000 to 800,000 distinct CDR3 sequences, with around 13% observed a single time. This clonotype was seen repeatedly, ten times or more. The target antigen is unknown. The V gene end was trimmed by 0 bases and the J gene end by 1 base; junction bases not matched to a gene: 10. Germline CDR1 MNHEY, CDR2 SVGEGT. The CDR3 extends over 20 amino acids. This specimen was PBMCs, taken before TCRalphabeta/CD19-depleted stem cell transplant. The chain has TRBV6-2 or TRBV6-3 and TRBJ2-4, with 12 bases fitting TRBD2. The origin of this receptor is a girl aged 2-10 years with congenital amegakaryocytic thrombocytopenia, due to receive a stem cell transplant. CDR3 residues: CASSYSASGRVHTAKNIQYF. The CDR3 coding sequence is TGTGCCAGCAGTTACTCCGCTAGCGGGAGGGTTCATACGGCCAAAAACATTCAGTACTTC.